Below are 27 T cell receptor beta chains sequenced from a single sample in a study of blood T cell repertoires in COVID-19. TCRdb's table, derived via immunoSEQ multiplex PCR, lists solely in-frame clones and lacks some. The sample gives around 200,000 clones, about 86% of which show up once; 5.5% to 7.5% is in the top ten. The sequencing sample was made of peripheral blood. These TCRs come from a man aged 55 to 70 who had recovered from COVID-19.

V and J are TRBV27 and TRBJ2-1, with TRBD2 matching over 12 bases. The V gene's germline CDR1 is MNHEY and CDR2 SMNVEV (reference sequence). The CDR3 runs 15 residues. Trimming at V came to 4 bases and at J to 8 bases, leaving 6 bases not matched to a gene. CDR3: CASSYLAGGRDEQFF. The CDR3 DNA reads TGTGCCAGCAGTTACCTAGCGGGGGGGCGAGATGAGCAGTTCTTC.

The V call is TRBV6-5, the J call TRBJ2-5; the match to TRBD1 covers 9 bases. Germline-derived CDR1 and CDR2 are MNHEY and SVGAGI. This CDR3 is 15 amino acids long. V was clipped by 5 bases and J by 1 base; unmatched bases: 5. CDR3 loop: CASSHRGLFQETQYF. The CDR3 DNA follows: TGTGCCAGCAGTCACAGGGGGCTATTCCAAGAGACCCAGTACTTC.

The rearrangement joins TRBV19 to TRBJ1-1, with D unresolved. This CDR3 has 12 residues. Germline loops: CDR1 LNHDA, CDR2 SQIVND (reference sequence). V was cut by 5 bases and J by 0 bases, with 4 bases left in between. In nucleotides, the CDR3 is TGTGCCAGTAGTCACATGAACACTGAAGCTTTCTTT. This codes for CASSHMNTEAFF.

This clone was recorded only once. V usage is TRBV9 and J usage is TRBJ1-3; no clear D gene. The CDR3 runs to 14 residues. With 0 bases removed from V and 4 bases from J, the gap between germline ends came to 8 bases. The germline V gene encodes CDR1 SGDLS and CDR2 YYNGEE. This CDR3 reads CASSVAVQGNTIYF. The CDR3 region has the DNA TGTGCCAGCAGCGTAGCGGTCCAAGGAAACACCATATATTTT.

This rearrangement joins TRBV19 to TRBJ1-4; TRBD1 matches at 7 bases. Germline V lookup: CDR1 LNHDA, CDR2 SQIVND (reference sequence). The CDR3 runs 16 residues. V shed 3 bases, J shed 9 bases, and the junction held 13 bases outside the gene matches. The CDR3: CASSIDNRGAFQKLFF. The CDR3 region has the DNA TGTGCCAGTAGTATCGATAACAGGGGAGCTTTTCAAAAACTGTTTTTT.

The chain joins TRBV19 to TRBJ2-6, with D possibly TRBD1 on 6 matching bases. This CDR3 region has 17 residues. V was trimmed by 7 bases and J by 3 bases, leaving 19 bases between them. Germline V gene lookup returns CDR1 LNHDA and CDR2 SQIVND (reference sequence). CDR3 DNA: TGTGCCAGTACTCAGACAGGTGCTATTGTTGGGGCCAACGTCCTGACTTTC. Its translation is CASTQTGAIVGANVLTF.

This rearrangement joins TRBV6-2 or TRBV6-3 to TRBJ2-7; D is undetermined. The germline V and J ends were trimmed by 3 bases and 2 bases, with 8 bases remaining between them. The CDR3 consists of 13 residues. CDR1 and CDR2 from the germline V gene are MNHEY and SVGEGT. For the CDR3, the DNA is TGTGCCAGCAGTTATACCAGGACCTACGAGCAGTACTTC. It codes for CASSYTRTYEQYF.

This clone was seen repeatedly, ten times or more. The gene calls are TRBV14 and TRBJ2-3; 13 nucleotides agree with TRBD2. Germline assignment: CDR1 SGHDN and CDR2 FVKESK. J gave up 8 bases and V 4 bases, and 6 bases lay outside the gene matches. The CDR3 has 15 residues. The CDR3 loop reads CASSPRLAGGSTQYF. Written as DNA, the CDR3 is TGTGCCAGCAGCCCTAGACTAGCGGGGGGTAGTACGCAGTATTTT. The full variable domain, rest sourced from reference TRBV14 and TRBJ2-3, is EAGVTQFPSHSVIEKGQTVTLRCDPISGHDNLYWYRRVMGKEIKFLLHFVKESKQDESGMPNNRFLAERTGGTYSTLKVQPAELEDSGVYFCASSPRLAGGSTQYFGPGTRLTVL.

V and J are TRBV2 and TRBJ1-2, with D maybe TRBD1 (6 bases). This CDR3 has 17 residues. Trimming left V 0 bases short and J 4 bases short, with 18 bases between. CDR1 SNHLY and CDR2 FYNNEI come from the germline V gene. The CDR3 sequence is CASSEASPLTGFYGYTF. In nucleotides, the CDR3 is TGTGCCAGCAGTGAAGCCTCCCCACTAACAGGGTTCTATGGCTACACCTTC.

CDR3 nucleotides: TGTGCCAGCAGCGTAAGACAGGGGATTAATGAGCAGTTCTTC. Translation gives CASSVRQGINEQFF. The J gene is TRBJ2-1, the V gene TRBV9, with TRBD1 matching over 8 bases. CDR3 length equals 14 residues. V lost 1 base to trimming and J lost 7 bases; unmatched junction nucleotides: 4. The germline V gene has CDR1 SGDLS and CDR2 YYNGEE.

V and J are TRBV9 and TRBJ2-1; no definite D call. Trimming pared 4 bases from V and 6 bases from J, leaving 17 bases between. CDR1 and CDR2 (germline): SGDLS, YYNGEE. The CDR3 is 15 residues long. CDR3 region: CASSPDLLGPNEQFF. DNA of the CDR3: TGTGCCAGCAGCCCAGACCTTTTGGGCCCCAATGAGCAGTTCTTC.

The chain combines TRBV7-3 with TRBJ1-1, with 7 bases fitting TRBD1. The CDR3 sequence is 19 residues long. The ends lost 5 bases at V and 0 bases at J; junction bases unmatched: 18. Germline CDR1 and CDR2: SGHTA and FQGTGA. CDR3 coding DNA: TGTGCCAGCAGCAAAGGGTCGGACAGGAATCGTCTTATGAACACTGAAGCTTTCTTT. It is translated as CASSKGSDRNRLMNTEAFF.

The chain is built from TRBV29-1 and TRBJ2-3; TRBD2 matches 14 bases. CDR3 length equals 18 residues. Germline CDR1 SQVTM, CDR2 ANQGSEA. The V gene end was trimmed by 1 base and the J gene end by 1 base; junction bases not matched to a gene: 7. The CDR3 is CSVEGRPTSGGGTDTQYF. CDR3 sequence (DNA): TGCAGCGTTGAAGGACGGCCGACTAGCGGGGGGGGCACAGATACGCAGTATTTT.

The chain employs TRBV2 and TRBJ1-4; D is possibly TRBD1 (5 bases). The CDR3 length is 15 residues. In germline, CDR1 is SNHLY, CDR2 FYNNEI. V shed 6 bases and J shed 5 bases, with 16 bases lying between them. In nucleotides, the CDR3 is TGTGCCAGCAGGGGGCGGAGAGACCCCAATGAAAAACTGTTTTTT. Translating gives CASRGRRDPNEKLFF. The complete variable domain, with remaining parts taken from reference TRBV2 and TRBJ1-4, reads EPEVTQTPSHQVTQMGQEVILRCVPISNHLYFYWYRQILGQKVEFLVSFYNNEISEKSEIFDDQFSVERPDGSNFTLKIRSTKLEDSAMYFCASRGRRDPNEKLFFGSGTQLSVL.

V and J are TRBV6-5 and TRBJ2-1; 7 nucleotides align to TRBD2. Germline V gene lookup returns CDR1 MNHEY and CDR2 SVGAGI. This CDR3 has 16 amino acids. Trimming removed 0 bases from V and 8 bases from J; junction bases left unmatched: 10. CDR3 nucleotides: TGTGCCAGCAGTTACTCGTTGACTAGCCTCTCGGATGAGCAGTTCTTC. This gives the protein CASSYSLTSLSDEQFF.

The V gene is TRBV5-3, the J gene TRBJ2-7; D gene ambiguous. TRBV5-3 qualifies as an ORF whose function is uncertain. The CDR3 sequence is 13 residues long. Trimming pared 3 bases from V and 2 bases from J, leaving 9 bases between. The CDR3 reads CARSSFLAYEQYF. The CDR3 DNA sequence: TGTGCCAGAAGCTCATTCCTAGCCTACGAGCAGTACTTC.

The chain has TRBV28 and TRBJ2-7, with TRBD1 matching 7 bases. The CDR3 is made up of 14 amino acids. V shed 4 bases and J 3 bases; nucleotides not matched to a gene: 6. The germline CDR1 and CDR2 sequences are MDHEN and SYDVKM. CDR3 protein: CASSSGTVDYEQYF. The DNA of the CDR3 is TGTGCCAGCAGTTCCGGGACAGTCGACTACGAGCAGTACTTC.

V and J are TRBV28 and TRBJ2-3; 12 bases align to TRBD2. This CDR3 has 16 residues. The V gene's germline CDR1 is MDHEN and CDR2 SYDVKM. V was clipped by 3 bases and J by 4 bases; unmatched bases: 5. CDR3 sequence: CASSFRASGRADTQYF. DNA for the CDR3: TGTGCCAGCAGTTTTAGGGCTAGCGGGAGGGCAGATACGCAGTATTTT.

This CDR3 is CASGEDNTEAFF. The CDR3 coding sequence is TGCGCCAGTGGGGAGGATAACACTGAAGCTTTCTTT. The chain employs TRBV5-1 and TRBJ1-1; no clear D. Germline loops: CDR1 SGHRS, CDR2 YFSETQ. Between the trimmed V and J ends, which lost 8 bases and 2 bases, there was a span of 10 bases. The CDR3 runs 12 residues.

The V gene is TRBV11-2, the J gene TRBJ2-7; D perhaps matches TRBD1 (7 bases). The length of the CDR3 is 14 residues. Per germline, CDR1 SGHAT and CDR2 FQNNGV. Trimming cost V 5 bases and J 3 bases, with 14 bases left between them. The CDR3 reads CASSAGQYFYEQYF. CDR3 nucleotides: TGTGCCAGCAGCGCGGGACAGTATTTCTACGAGCAGTACTTC.

The V call is TRBV5-4, the J call TRBJ1-4, with TRBD1 matching over 7 bases. V shed 4 bases and J 7 bases; nucleotides not matched to a gene: 4. CDR1 and CDR2 (germline): SGHNT, YYREEE (reference sequence). The CDR3 is made up of 13 amino acids. CDR3 amino acids: CASSIRDSEKLFF. The CDR3 bases are TGTGCCAGCAGCATCCGGGACAGTGAAAAACTGTTTTTT. The full variable domain, completed using reference TRBV5-4 and TRBJ1-4, is ETGVTQSPTHLIKTRGQQVTLRCSSQSGHNTVSWYQQALGQGPQFIFQYYREEENGRGNFPPRFSGLQFPNYSSELNVNALELDDSALYLCASSIRDSEKLFFGSGTQLSVL.

The chain has TRBV6-5 and TRBJ2-5; tentatively, D is TRBD2 (5 bases). This CDR3 is 12 amino acids long. V lost 4 bases and J 3 bases, leaving 6 bases between the germline ends. Germline V gene lookup returns CDR1 MNHEY and CDR2 SVGAGI. The CDR3 protein is CASSWGEETQYF. In nucleotides, the CDR3 is TGTGCCAGCAGTTGGGGAGAAGAGACCCAGTACTTC.

The rearrangement uses TRBV3-1 (or the pseudogene TRBV3-2) and TRBJ1-1; D call uncertain. V dropped 4 bases and J dropped 1 base, with 19 bases sitting between them. CDR3 length equals 17 residues. The germline V gene has CDR1 LGHDT and CDR2 YNNKEL (reference sequence). The CDR3 sequence is CASSPYGKGVENTEAFF. The CDR3 DNA follows: TGTGCCAGCAGCCCCTACGGGAAAGGAGTGGAGAACACTGAAGCTTTCTTT.

This chain uses TRBV7-2 with TRBJ1-1; D not resolved. The CDR3 runs 15 residues. Looked up from germline, CDR1 is SGHTA and CDR2 is FQGNSA. The V gene lost 3 bases and the J gene lost 0 bases, with 11 bases spanning the gap. The CDR3 here is CASSFGGSLNTEAFF. CDR3 nucleotides: TGTGCCAGCAGCTTCGGCGGGTCTTTGAACACTGAAGCTTTCTTT. Supplemented by reference TRBV7-2 and TRBJ1-1, the full variable domain reads GAGVSQSPSNKVTEKGKDVELRCDPISGHTALYWYRQSLGQGLEFLIYFQGNSAPDKSGLPSDRFSAERTGGSVSTLTIQRTQQEDSAVYLCASSFGGSLNTEAFFGQGTRLTVV.

The chain is built from TRBV5-1 and TRBJ2-3; 9 bases fit TRBD2. CDR3 size: 17 residues. Looked up from germline, CDR1 is SGHRS and CDR2 is YFSETQ. The V gene end was trimmed by 4 bases and the J gene end by 5 bases; junction bases not matched to a gene: 14. For the CDR3, the DNA is TGCGCCAGCAGCAGGAGTAAGGGGCTAGCGGGGATAGATACGCAGTATTTT. Translating gives CASSRSKGLAGIDTQYF. Based on the CDR3 plus reference TRBV5-1 and TRBJ2-3, the full variable domain is KAGVTQTPRYLIKTRGQQVTLSCSPISGHRSVSWYQQTPGQGLQFLFEYFSETQRNKGNFPGRFSGRQFSNSRSEMNVSTLELGDSALYLCASSRSKGLAGIDTQYFGPGTRLTVL.

The chain employs TRBV6-5 and TRBJ2-7; 7 nucleotides line up with TRBD1. V dropped 7 bases and J dropped 10; count of bases not matched to a gene: 16. CDR3 length equals 14 residues. Germline CDR1 is MNHEY and CDR2 is SVGAGI. DNA of the CDR3: TGTGCCAGCACCATCCGGGACAGTCAAGGGAGACAGTACTTC. It codes for CASTIRDSQGRQYF.

The CDR3 sequence is CASSLQTSGGFFSDEQFF. The CDR3 DNA sequence: TGTGCCAGCTCACTTCAGACTAGCGGGGGTTTCTTTAGCGATGAGCAGTTCTTC. The genes are TRBV18 and TRBJ2-1; 12 bases map to TRBD2. The CDR3 contains 18 residues. Germline V lookup: CDR1 KGHSH, CDR2 LQKENI. Trimming at V came to 4 bases and at J to 8 bases, leaving 15 bases not matched to a gene.